A selection of T cell receptor beta chains follows, all from one sample in a study of early stage breast cancer tumors. Libraries were prepared by immunoSEQ multiplex PCR; TCRdb keeps only in-frame clonotypes and omits some of them. The table includes approximately 19,000 clones, more than 75% detected once. Sequenced input: blood. Receptor source: a person aged 55-75 years with breast cancer. The CDR3 runs from the conserved cysteine through the conserved F or W. Each record gives: CDR3 DNA, CDR3 protein, CDR3 length, J gene, D gene, clone size, V gene. The D gene is left open where the match is weak. Clone sizes are given selectively: once, few, many, or a class where the clone is expanded.

TGTGCCAGCAGCTTAACTTCTGTTTCGAACACCGGGGAGCTGTTTTTT | CASSLTSVSNTGELFF | 16 | TRBJ2-2 | NA | NA | TRBV7-3
TGTGCCAGCAGCCCGACAGGGATTCAGCCCCAGCATTTT | CASSPTGIQPQHF | 13 | TRBJ1-5 | TRBD1 | few | TRBV6-6
TGTGCCTGGGGGACAGACAGCAATCAGCCCCAGCATTTT | CAWGTDSNQPQHF | 13 | TRBJ1-5 | TRBD1 | NA | TRBV30
TGTGCCAGCTCACCGACAGGGGGCGGGATGAACACTGAAGCTTTCTTT | CASSPTGGGMNTEAFF | 16 | TRBJ1-1 | TRBD1 | once | TRBV18
TGTGCCAGCAGTGTTGGGCCATCCGACGCCGATACGCAGTATTTT | CASSVGPSDADTQYF | 15 | TRBJ2-3 | NA | NA | TRBV6-1
TGTGCCAGCAGTTCCCACAGCGCCGGAACGGAAAAACTGTTTTTT | CASSSHSAGTEKLFF | 15 | TRBJ1-4 | NA | NA | TRBV6-5
TGTGCCAGCAGCTTGGGACAAAGCGAGCAGTACTTC | CASSLGQSEQYF | 12 | TRBJ2-7 | NA | NA | TRBV7-9
TGTGCCAGCAGCGTAGATCTGGGGGCAACTGGAAACACCATATATTTT | CASSVDLGATGNTIYF | 16 | TRBJ1-3 | NA | NA | TRBV9
TGTGCCAGTAGTATCGAGTTAGCGGGAGGGCCTTTGTACGAGCAGTACTTC | CASSIELAGGPLYEQYF | 17 | TRBJ2-7 | TRBD2 | NA | TRBV19
TGTGCCAGCAGCCACAGGGGAGGCACCGGGGAGCTGTTTTTT | CASSHRGGTGELFF | 14 | TRBJ2-2 | NA | once | TRBV7-3